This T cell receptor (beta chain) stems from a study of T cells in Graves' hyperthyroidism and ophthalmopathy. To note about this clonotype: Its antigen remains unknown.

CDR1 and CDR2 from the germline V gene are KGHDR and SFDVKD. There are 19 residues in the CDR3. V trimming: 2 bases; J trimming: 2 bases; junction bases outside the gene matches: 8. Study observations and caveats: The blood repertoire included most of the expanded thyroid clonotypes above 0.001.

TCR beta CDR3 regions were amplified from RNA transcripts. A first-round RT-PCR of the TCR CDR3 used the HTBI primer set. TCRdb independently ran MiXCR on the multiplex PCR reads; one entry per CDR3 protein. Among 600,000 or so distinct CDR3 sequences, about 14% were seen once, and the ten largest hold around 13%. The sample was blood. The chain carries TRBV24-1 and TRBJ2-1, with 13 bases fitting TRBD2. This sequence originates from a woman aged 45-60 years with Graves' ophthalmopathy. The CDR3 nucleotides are TGTGCCACCAGTGATTCGGGACTAGCGGGAAGAGGAACCTACAATGAGCAGTTCTTC. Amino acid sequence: CATSDSGLAGRGTYNEQFF.